This T cell receptor beta chain comes out of a study of CD8 T cells in Susac syndrome. J gave up 6 bases and V 1 base, and 5 bases lay outside the gene matches. Germline-derived CDR1 and CDR2 are SGHDT and YYEEEE. The CDR3 loop spans 15 amino acids. RNA totalling roughly 0.45 to 1 ug underwent reverse transcription with random hexamers. TCRdb reprocessed the immunoSEQ multiplex PCR reads with MiXCR, giving one entry per CDR3 protein. The data contain 95,000 to 150,000 distinct CDR3 sequences, 95% to 96% of them singletons. This clonotype was sampled from a human donor with Susac syndrome. The J gene is TRBJ2-7, the V gene TRBV5-6; 12 bases match TRBD1. The specimen was CD4+ T cells from PBMCs. The CDR3 nucleotides are TGTGCCAGCAGCTTGTGGGGGACAGGGGGCCGCGAGCAGTACTTC. Translation gives CASSLWGTGGREQYF.